The rows below give T cell receptor beta chains drawn from one sample of a study of blood T cell repertoires in COVID-19. Using immunoSEQ multiplex PCR, the repertoire was profiled, and TCRdb retains in-frame clones only, with some absent. This table has some 130,000 clones, about 79% appearing once. Input material: peripheral blood. The receptor source for this set is a woman between 50 and 59 years old with acute or convalescent COVID-19. CDR3s include the opening cysteine and the closing phenylalanine or tryptophan. D genes are given only for firm matches. The size of a clone is reported for some rows only, either as once, few or many, or as a class for expanded clones.

v_call: TRBV24-1
j_call: TRBJ2-3
d_call: NA
clone_size: NA
cdr3_aa: CATSDQTTSTDTQYF
cdr3_nt: TGTGCCACCAGTGATCAGACAACTAGCACAGATACGCAGTATTTT

v_call: TRBV5-1
j_call: TRBJ2-3
d_call: TRBD2
clone_size: NA
cdr3_aa: CASSLTSGSTDTQYF
cdr3_nt: TGCGCCAGCAGCTTGACTAGCGGGAGCACAGATACGCAGTATTTT

v_call: TRBV3-1/TRBV3-2
j_call: TRBJ1-6
d_call: NA
clone_size: NA
cdr3_aa: CASSQDRLTGNSPLHF
cdr3_nt: TGTGCCAGCAGCCAAGACCGCCTTACAGGGAATTCACCCCTCCACTTT

v_call: TRBV18
j_call: TRBJ1-6
d_call: TRBD1
clone_size: NA
cdr3_aa: CASSPRDRAADSPLHF
cdr3_nt: TGTGCCAGCTCACCCCGGGACAGGGCAGCAGACTCACCCCTCCACTTT

v_call: TRBV5-1
j_call: TRBJ1-4
d_call: NA
clone_size: NA
cdr3_aa: CASSLRQDANEKLFF
cdr3_nt: TGCGCCAGCAGCCTACGACAGGACGCTAATGAAAAACTGTTTTTT

v_call: TRBV5-8
j_call: TRBJ1-2
d_call: TRBD1
clone_size: NA
cdr3_aa: CASSFDRVTYYGYTF
cdr3_nt: TGTGCCAGCAGCTTCGACAGGGTCACATACTATGGCTACACCTTC

v_call: TRBV28
j_call: TRBJ1-2
d_call: NA
clone_size: NA
cdr3_aa: CASSSQGRYGYTF
cdr3_nt: TGTGCCAGCAGTTCACAGGGCCGTTATGGCTACACCTTC

v_call: TRBV7-9
j_call: TRBJ1-3
d_call: NA
clone_size: NA
cdr3_aa: CASSPGGSGNTIYF
cdr3_nt: TGTGCCAGCAGCCCCGGGGGCTCTGGAAACACCATATATTTT

v_call: TRBV7-9
j_call: TRBJ1-1
d_call: TRBD1
clone_size: NA
cdr3_aa: CASSLGDGRGQAEAFF
cdr3_nt: TGTGCCAGCAGCTTAGGAGACGGCAGGGGGCAGGCTGAAGCTTTCTTT

v_call: TRBV5-1
j_call: TRBJ2-1
d_call: TRBD2
clone_size: NA
cdr3_aa: CASSGGTSGGTYNEQFF
cdr3_nt: TGCGCCAGCAGCGGCGGGACTAGCGGGGGCACCTACAATGAGCAGTTCTTC

v_call: TRBV5-1
j_call: TRBJ2-2
d_call: NA
clone_size: NA
cdr3_aa: CASSRGTGELFF
cdr3_nt: TGCGCCAGCAGCAGGGGTACCGGGGAGCTGTTTTTT

v_call: TRBV5-5
j_call: TRBJ1-1
d_call: NA
clone_size: NA
cdr3_aa: CASSFVMNTEAFF
cdr3_nt: TGTGCCAGCAGCTTCGTTATGAACACTGAAGCTTTCTTT

v_call: TRBV3-1/TRBV3-2
j_call: TRBJ2-2
d_call: TRBD1
clone_size: NA
cdr3_aa: CASSRLGQFPNTGELFF
cdr3_nt: TGTGCCAGCAGCCGTTTGGGACAGTTTCCTAACACCGGGGAGCTGTTTTTT

v_call: TRBV9
j_call: TRBJ2-7
d_call: TRBD1
clone_size: once
cdr3_aa: CASSVEGQGWEQYF
cdr3_nt: TGTGCCAGCAGCGTAGAAGGACAGGGGTGGGAGCAGTACTTC

v_call: TRBV3-1/TRBV3-2
j_call: TRBJ1-2
d_call: NA
clone_size: NA
cdr3_aa: CASSQESRGAVGYTF
cdr3_nt: TGTGCCAGCAGCCAAGAGTCTCGAGGTGCGGTTGGCTACACCTTC

v_call: TRBV11-2
j_call: TRBJ1-5
d_call: NA
clone_size: NA
cdr3_aa: CASIVGGGSDQPQHF
cdr3_nt: TGTGCCAGCATAGTAGGCGGGGGGTCCGATCAGCCCCAGCATTTT

v_call: TRBV5-6
j_call: TRBJ1-2
d_call: NA
clone_size: NA
cdr3_aa: CASSSSGGSYGYTF
cdr3_nt: TGTGCCAGCAGCTCCAGTGGAGGATCCTATGGCTACACCTTC

v_call: TRBV18
j_call: TRBJ2-1
d_call: TRBD2
clone_size: once
cdr3_aa: CASSPYSSGGPYNEQFF
cdr3_nt: TGTGCCAGCTCACCCTATTCAAGCGGGGGGCCCTACAATGAGCAGTTCTTC

v_call: TRBV7-9
j_call: TRBJ1-2
d_call: TRBD1
clone_size: NA
cdr3_aa: CASSTRDREGGYTF
cdr3_nt: TGTGCCAGCAGCACCCGGGACAGGGAGGGCGGCTACACCTTC

v_call: TRBV27
j_call: TRBJ1-1
d_call: NA
clone_size: NA
cdr3_aa: CASSFHSKSRTGSTEAFF
cdr3_nt: TGTGCCAGCAGTTTCCACTCAAAGTCCCGAACGGGGTCCACTGAAGCTTTCTTT

v_call: TRBV24-1
j_call: TRBJ2-1
d_call: NA
clone_size: NA
cdr3_aa: CATSDPRTSSGEQFF
cdr3_nt: TGTGCCACCAGTGATCCCCGGACGTCCTCGGGGGAGCAGTTCTTC

v_call: TRBV4-1
j_call: TRBJ1-5
d_call: TRBD1
clone_size: NA
cdr3_aa: CASSPRRGTNQPQHF
cdr3_nt: TGCGCCAGCAGCCCGCGCAGGGGGACCAATCAGCCCCAGCATTTT

v_call: TRBV7-3
j_call: TRBJ1-2
d_call: TRBD1
clone_size: NA
cdr3_aa: CASSLSPRGSGGDGYTF
cdr3_nt: TGTGCCAGCAGCTTATCTCCCCGTGGGTCAGGGGGAGATGGCTACACCTTC

v_call: TRBV5-1
j_call: TRBJ1-1
d_call: NA
clone_size: once
cdr3_aa: CASSLTGENTEAFF
cdr3_nt: TGCGCCAGCAGCTTGACAGGAGAGAACACTGAAGCTTTCTTT

v_call: TRBV10-1
j_call: TRBJ2-1
d_call: TRBD2
clone_size: NA
cdr3_aa: CASSPRTSGNEQFF
cdr3_nt: TGCGCCAGCAGTCCTAGGACTAGCGGCAATGAGCAGTTCTTC

v_call: TRBV19
j_call: TRBJ1-6
d_call: NA
clone_size: many
cdr3_aa: CASSIGGGGLDSPLHF
cdr3_nt: TGTGCCAGTAGTATTGGTGGCGGGGGATTGGATTCACCCCTCCACTTT

v_call: TRBV11-1
j_call: TRBJ1-2
d_call: NA
clone_size: NA
cdr3_aa: CASSPSRGTYF
cdr3_nt: TGTGCCAGCAGCCCATCCCGAGGGACTTACTTC

v_call: TRBV5-1
j_call: TRBJ1-2
d_call: NA
clone_size: few
cdr3_aa: CASSLGAGYGYTF
cdr3_nt: TGCGCCAGCAGCTTGGGGGCGGGCTATGGCTACACCTTC

v_call: TRBV29-1
j_call: TRBJ2-7
d_call: NA
clone_size: NA
cdr3_aa: CSAGAGSSYEQYF
cdr3_nt: TGCAGCGCCGGAGCCGGGTCTTCCTACGAGCAGTACTTC

v_call: TRBV7-9
j_call: TRBJ1-5
d_call: NA
clone_size: NA
cdr3_aa: CASSFDVETGHQPQHF
cdr3_nt: TGTGCCAGCAGCTTTGATGTTGAGACAGGTCATCAGCCCCAGCATTTT

v_call: TRBV29-1
j_call: TRBJ2-1
d_call: TRBD2
clone_size: NA
cdr3_aa: CSVEGGGGTYNEQFF
cdr3_nt: TGCAGCGTTGAAGGAGGCGGGGGAACATACAATGAGCAGTTCTTC

v_call: TRBV7-2
j_call: TRBJ2-7
d_call: TRBD1
clone_size: NA
cdr3_aa: CASSFPLGTDKGQYF
cdr3_nt: TGTGCCAGCAGCTTCCCCTTAGGGACAGATAAGGGGCAGTACTTC

v_call: TRBV11-2
j_call: TRBJ1-1
d_call: TRBD1
clone_size: NA
cdr3_aa: CASRLTGEVWNEAFF
cdr3_nt: TGTGCCAGCAGACTTACAGGGGAGGTGTGGAATGAAGCTTTCTTT

v_call: TRBV7-3
j_call: TRBJ1-1
d_call: NA
clone_size: NA
cdr3_aa: CASSNFKNTEAFF
cdr3_nt: TGTGCCAGCAGCAACTTCAAGAACACTGAAGCTTTCTTT

v_call: TRBV19
j_call: TRBJ1-5
d_call: NA
clone_size: NA
cdr3_aa: CASTSDSLSNQPQHF
cdr3_nt: TGTGCCAGTACCTCGGACAGTCTTAGCAATCAGCCCCAGCATTTT

v_call: TRBV19
j_call: TRBJ2-1
d_call: TRBD2
clone_size: few
cdr3_aa: CASSIALTSGGRHRNEQFF
cdr3_nt: TGTGCCAGTAGTATAGCCCTGACTAGCGGGGGGCGCCACCGCAATGAGCAGTTCTTC

v_call: TRBV29-1
j_call: TRBJ1-4
d_call: NA
clone_size: NA
cdr3_aa: CSARVNNEKLFF
cdr3_nt: TGCAGCGCTAGAGTGAATAATGAAAAACTGTTTTTT

v_call: TRBV29-1
j_call: TRBJ2-6
d_call: TRBD1
clone_size: NA
cdr3_aa: CSAAPGGSGANVLTF
cdr3_nt: TGCAGCGCTGCACCAGGGGGCTCTGGGGCCAACGTCCTGACTTTC

v_call: TRBV2
j_call: TRBJ2-1
d_call: NA
clone_size: NA
cdr3_aa: CASRIGDWDNEQFF
cdr3_nt: TGTGCCAGCAGGATTGGGGACTGGGACAATGAGCAGTTCTTC

v_call: TRBV28
j_call: TRBJ1-2
d_call: TRBD1
clone_size: NA
cdr3_aa: CASRPTGGGNYGYTF
cdr3_nt: TGTGCCAGCAGACCAACAGGGGGCGGTAACTATGGCTACACCTTC

v_call: TRBV6-1
j_call: TRBJ1-5
d_call: NA
clone_size: NA
cdr3_aa: CASSERGTRDQPQHF
cdr3_nt: TGTGCCAGCAGTGAAAGGGGGACCCGGGATCAGCCCCAGCATTTT

v_call: TRBV10-3
j_call: TRBJ1-4
d_call: TRBD1
clone_size: once
cdr3_aa: CAISPGGLNEKLFF
cdr3_nt: TGTGCCATCAGTCCAGGGGGACTTAATGAAAAACTGTTTTTT

v_call: TRBV6-2/TRBV6-3
j_call: TRBJ2-6
d_call: NA
clone_size: NA
cdr3_aa: CASSPRGVGANVLTF
cdr3_nt: TGTGCCAGCAGTCCCAGGGGGGTTGGGGCCAACGTCCTGACTTTC

v_call: TRBV7-9
j_call: TRBJ1-2
d_call: NA
clone_size: NA
cdr3_aa: CASSRAGTQVANYGYTF
cdr3_nt: TGTGCCAGCAGCCGCGCCGGGACACAAGTAGCTAACTATGGCTACACCTTC

v_call: TRBV6-5
j_call: TRBJ1-1
d_call: NA
clone_size: NA
cdr3_aa: CASSTGPRNTEAFF
cdr3_nt: TGTGCCAGCAGTACAGGACCGAGAAACACTGAAGCTTTCTTT

v_call: TRBV6-5
j_call: TRBJ1-2
d_call: NA
clone_size: NA
cdr3_aa: CAGKQGPRDYGYTF
cdr3_nt: TGTGCCGGAAAACAGGGACCTAGGGACTATGGCTACACCTTC

v_call: TRBV6-5
j_call: TRBJ1-3
d_call: NA
clone_size: NA
cdr3_aa: CASRRETSTGGTIYF
cdr3_nt: TGTGCCAGCAGGCGCGAGACCTCAACGGGGGGCACCATATATTTT

v_call: TRBV6-1
j_call: TRBJ1-2
d_call: NA
clone_size: few
cdr3_aa: CASSEALQGYGYTF
cdr3_nt: TGTGCCAGCAGTGAAGCGCTTCAGGGTTATGGCTACACCTTC

v_call: TRBV6-1
j_call: TRBJ2-1
d_call: TRBD1
clone_size: NA
cdr3_aa: CASSEANRGRGILYNEQFF
cdr3_nt: TGTGCCAGCAGTGAAGCAAACAGGGGGCGCGGGATTTTATACAATGAGCAGTTCTTC

v_call: TRBV10-3
j_call: TRBJ2-7
d_call: TRBD1
clone_size: few
cdr3_aa: CAISTSIPGQGSYEQYF
cdr3_nt: TGTGCCATCAGTACATCCATCCCGGGACAGGGTTCCTACGAGCAGTACTTC

v_call: TRBV12-5
j_call: TRBJ1-4
d_call: NA
clone_size: NA
cdr3_aa: CASGLALRGREVEKLFF
cdr3_nt: TGTGCTAGTGGTTTGGCGCTAAGAGGCAGGGAGGTTGAAAAACTGTTTTTT

v_call: TRBV18
j_call: TRBJ1-3
d_call: NA
clone_size: NA
cdr3_aa: CASSTGFSGNTIYF
cdr3_nt: TGTGCCAGCTCTACAGGGTTCTCTGGAAACACCATATATTTT

v_call: TRBV6-5
j_call: TRBJ2-3
d_call: NA
clone_size: few
cdr3_aa: CASNSLRSTDTQYF
cdr3_nt: TGTGCCAGCAACAGCCTGCGCTCCACAGATACGCAGTATTTT

v_call: TRBV2
j_call: TRBJ1-6
d_call: NA
clone_size: NA
cdr3_aa: CATRPSVWGNSPLHF
cdr3_nt: TGTGCCACTCGTCCCAGCGTCTGGGGCAATTCACCCCTCCACTTT

v_call: TRBV7-9
j_call: TRBJ1-1
d_call: NA
clone_size: NA
cdr3_aa: CASSLPLNFNTEAFF
cdr3_nt: TGTGCCAGCAGCTTACCGCTTAACTTTAACACTGAAGCTTTCTTT

v_call: TRBV3-1/TRBV3-2
j_call: TRBJ1-2
d_call: NA
clone_size: NA
cdr3_aa: CASSQGLPNYGYTF
cdr3_nt: TGTGCCAGCAGCCAAGGCCTACCTAACTATGGCTACACCTTC

v_call: TRBV25-1
j_call: TRBJ2-3
d_call: TRBD2
clone_size: NA
cdr3_aa: CASSESRLAGADTQYF
cdr3_nt: TGTGCCAGCAGTGAAAGCAGACTAGCGGGGGCAGATACGCAGTATTTT

v_call: TRBV6-6
j_call: TRBJ1-6
d_call: NA
clone_size: NA
cdr3_aa: CASTTTGRTDNSPLHF
cdr3_nt: TGTGCCAGCACCACCACAGGGCGGACAGATAATTCACCCCTCCACTTT

v_call: TRBV14
j_call: TRBJ2-4
d_call: NA
clone_size: NA
cdr3_aa: CASSHGKNIQYF
cdr3_nt: TGTGCCAGCAGCCACGGCAAAAACATTCAGTACTTC

v_call: TRBV5-1
j_call: TRBJ2-6
d_call: TRBD2
clone_size: NA
cdr3_aa: CASSLANPGRGTSGGTSGANVLTF
cdr3_nt: TGCGCCAGCAGCTTGGCCAACCCAGGGCGAGGGACTAGCGGGGGTACCTCTGGGGCCAACGTCCTGACTTTC